The 9 T cell receptor beta chains in this list originate from one sample, sequenced in a study of cytomegalovirus exposure and HLA in healthy donors. The PCR contained 60 Vbeta and 13 Jbeta primers. Produced via immunoSEQ multiplex PCR; TCRdb's table is partial and in-frame only. The record lists approximately 150,000 clones, of which the ten most abundant hold about 2.2%. Sequencing used PBMCs. The receptors originated from a woman aged 18 to 35 in good health and CMV-seronegative.

The chain employs TRBV10-2 and TRBJ2-7; 14 nucleotides align to TRBD2. V trimming: 3 bases; J trimming: 4 bases; junction bases outside the gene matches: 5. This CDR3 has 16 residues. Germline V gene sequence: CDR1 WSHSY, CDR2 SAAADI. The CDR3 nucleotides are TGCGCCAGCAGTGATCCCGGGACTAGCGGGAGTTACGAGCAGTACTTC. Its protein is CASSDPGTSGSYEQYF.

About this clone itself: One end of the junction varies from germline; a read error may be responsible. The V gene is TRBV18, the J gene TRBJ1-5; TRBD1 matches at 8 bases. CDR1 and CDR2 from the germline V gene are KGHSH and LQKENI. The CDR3 loop spans 13 amino acids. CDR3 amino acids: CANSPDRGQPQHF. CDR3 bases: TGTGCCAACTCACCAGACAGGGGTCAGCCCCAGCATTTT.

The chain recombines TRBV30 with TRBJ2-7; tentative D call: TRBD1 (6 bases). The CDR3 runs to 14 residues. V dropped 3 bases and J dropped 11 bases, with 23 bases sitting between them. CDR1 is GTSNPN and CDR2 is SVGIG in the germline V gene (reference sequence). The CDR3 DNA sequence: TGTGCCTGGAGCCGCACCGGGACAACTTCACGCGAGTACTTC. Residues: CAWSRTGTTSREYF.

V and J are TRBV28 and TRBJ1-1, with 7 bases matching TRBD1. Trimming removed 5 bases from V and 11 bases from J; junction bases left unmatched: 14. In germline, CDR1 is MDHEN, CDR2 SYDVKM. The CDR3 length is 14 residues. The CDR3 protein is CASSPGTVSIGAFF. CDR3 nucleotides: TGTGCCAGCAGTCCGGGGACAGTATCTATTGGGGCTTTCTTT.

The CDR3 spells CASSLSGVATDTQYF. CDR3 coding DNA: TGTGCCAGCAGCTTAAGCGGAGTTGCCACAGATACGCAGTATTTT. V and J are TRBV5-4 and TRBJ2-3; D is possibly TRBD2 (5 bases). Trimming cost V 2 bases and J 2 bases, with 12 bases left between them. This CDR3 region has 15 residues. Germline V gene data show CDR1 as SGHNT and CDR2 as YYREEE (reference sequence).

This chain links TRBV7-2 with TRBJ2-3; 9 bases match TRBD1. The V and J ends lost 4 bases and 0 bases, in that order; junction bases with no gene match: 11. Looked up from germline, CDR1 is SGHTA and CDR2 is FQGNSA. The CDR3 is made up of 18 amino acids. CDR3 sequence: CASSSPTGGNPSTDTQYF. The CDR3 DNA sequence: TGTGCCAGCAGCTCACCGACAGGGGGGAACCCTAGCACAGATACGCAGTATTTT.

The CDR3 protein is CASSQTSASETQYF. CDR3 DNA sequence: TGCGCCAGCAGCCAGACTAGCGCTTCAGAGACCCAGTACTTC. This chain uses TRBV4-1 with TRBJ2-5; 8 bases line up with TRBD2. The V and J ends lost 3 bases and 4 bases, in that order; junction bases with no gene match: 4. Germline CDR1 reads MGHRA; CDR2 reads YSYEKL. The CDR3 runs to 14 residues.

The J gene is TRBJ2-7, the V gene TRBV27; 8 bases are a match to TRBD1. The CDR3 runs 12 residues. Trimming removed 10 bases from V and 5 bases from J; junction bases left unmatched: 7. CDR1 and CDR2 from the germline V gene are MNHEY and SMNVEV (reference sequence). The CDR3: CATPRGLHEQYF. CDR3 nucleotide sequence: TGTGCCACCCCCAGGGGGCTCCACGAGCAGTACTTC.

The genes are TRBV5-4 and TRBJ2-7; 12 bases agree with TRBD2. Germline V lookup: CDR1 SGHNT, CDR2 YYREEE (reference sequence). The CDR3 has 15 amino acids. J lost 4 bases, V lost 2 bases, and 4 bases had no gene match. In DNA, the CDR3 is TGTGCCAGCAGCTTACTAGCGGGAGGCAAATACGAGCAGTACTTC. Translated: CASSLLAGGKYEQYF.